A single T cell receptor beta chain is shown here with its context. This CDR3 is built from 13 residues. V shed 1 base and J shed 8 bases, with 11 bases lying between them. These data come from a study of blood T cell repertoires in COVID-19. Overall study context: COVID-19 samples from acute and convalescent phases originated in the United States, Italy and Spain. PBMCs, B-cell-depleted T cells, or T cells provided the cDNA or gDNA that made up the material.

Original processing notes: By means of reference gene primer amplification, nucleated cell counts were estimated. TCRdb's table, derived via immunoSEQ multiplex PCR, lists solely in-frame clones and lacks some. The V and J calls and clone size come from that table; D and trimming were worked out from the DNA. The sample includes fewer than 100,000 clones, approximately 87% of them seen just once. This clonotype was sampled from a man older than 75 in a cohort sampled during active COVID-19. The V and J genes are TRBV12-3 or TRBV12-4 and TRBJ1-1, with D possibly being TRBD1 (5 bases). Sequenced input: peripheral blood. The CDR3 loop reads CASSLGDSQEAFF. The CDR3 DNA reads as TGTGCCAGCAGTTTAGGGGACTCACAAGAAGCTTTCTTT.